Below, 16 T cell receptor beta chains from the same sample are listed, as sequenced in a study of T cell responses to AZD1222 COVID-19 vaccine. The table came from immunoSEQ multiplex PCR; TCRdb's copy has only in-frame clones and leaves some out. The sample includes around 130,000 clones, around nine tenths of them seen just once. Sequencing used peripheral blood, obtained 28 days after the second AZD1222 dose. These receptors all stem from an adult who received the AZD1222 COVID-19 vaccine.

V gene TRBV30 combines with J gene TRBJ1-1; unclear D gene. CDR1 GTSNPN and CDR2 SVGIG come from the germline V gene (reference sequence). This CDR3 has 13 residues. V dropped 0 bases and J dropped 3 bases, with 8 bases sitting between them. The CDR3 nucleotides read TGTGCCTGGAGTGTAGCAGGTCACACTGAAGCTTTCTTT. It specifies CAWSVAGHTEAFF.

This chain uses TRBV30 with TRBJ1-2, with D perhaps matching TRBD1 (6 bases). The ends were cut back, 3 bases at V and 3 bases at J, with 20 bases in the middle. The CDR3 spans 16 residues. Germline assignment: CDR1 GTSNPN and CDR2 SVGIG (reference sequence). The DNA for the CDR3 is TGTGCCTGGAGGAGGGACGGGCAGGGGATAGACTATGGCTACACCTTC. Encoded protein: CAWRRDGQGIDYGYTF.

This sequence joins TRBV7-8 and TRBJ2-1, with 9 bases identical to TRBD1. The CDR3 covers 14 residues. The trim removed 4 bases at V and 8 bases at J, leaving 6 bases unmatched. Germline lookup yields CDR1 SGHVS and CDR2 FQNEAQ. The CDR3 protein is CASSSDRGGYEQFF. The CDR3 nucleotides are TGTGCCAGCAGCTCGGACAGGGGTGGCTATGAGCAGTTCTTC.

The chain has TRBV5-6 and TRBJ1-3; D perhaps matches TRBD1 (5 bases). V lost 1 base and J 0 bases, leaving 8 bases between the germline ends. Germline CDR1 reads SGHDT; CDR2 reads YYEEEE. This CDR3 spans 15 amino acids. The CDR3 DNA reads TGTGCCAGCAGCTTGTTCGGGGGCTCTGGAAACACCATATATTTT. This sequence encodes CASSLFGGSGNTIYF.

For the CDR3, the DNA is TGCGCCAGCAGCCTCCGGGAGGACACTGAAGCTTTCTTT. Its protein is CASSLREDTEAFF. This rearrangement joins TRBV4-3 to TRBJ1-1; no reliable D call. The CDR3 is made up of 13 amino acids. With 4 bases removed from V and 3 bases from J, the gap between germline ends came to 9 bases. Germline CDR1 is LGHNA and CDR2 is YSLEER.

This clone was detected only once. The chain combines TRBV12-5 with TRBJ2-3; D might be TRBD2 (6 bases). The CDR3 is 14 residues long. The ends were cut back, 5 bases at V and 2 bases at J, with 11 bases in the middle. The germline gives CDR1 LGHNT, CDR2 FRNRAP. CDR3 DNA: TGTGCTAGTGGTCGGGGACTCGACACAGATACGCAGTATTTT. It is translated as CASGRGLDTDTQYF. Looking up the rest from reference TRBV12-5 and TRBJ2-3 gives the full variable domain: DARVTQTPRHKVTEMGQEVTMRCQPILGHNTVFWYRQTMMQGLELLAYFRNRAPLDDSGMPKDRFSAEMPDATLATLKIQPSEPRDSAVYFCASGRGLDTDTQYFGPGTRLTVL.

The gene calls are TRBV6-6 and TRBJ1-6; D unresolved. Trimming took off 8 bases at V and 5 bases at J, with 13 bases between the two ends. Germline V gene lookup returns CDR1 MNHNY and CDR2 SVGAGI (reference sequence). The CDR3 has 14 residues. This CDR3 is CASSDSTNNSPLHF. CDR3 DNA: TGTGCCAGCTCTGACTCGACCAATAATTCACCCCTCCACTTT.

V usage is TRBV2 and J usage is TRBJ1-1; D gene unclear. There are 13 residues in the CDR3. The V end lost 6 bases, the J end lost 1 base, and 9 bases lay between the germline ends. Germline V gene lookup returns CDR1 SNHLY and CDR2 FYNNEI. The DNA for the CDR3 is TGTGCCAGCAGGGCGGACTGGAACACTGAAGCTTTCTTT. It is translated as CASRADWNTEAFF.

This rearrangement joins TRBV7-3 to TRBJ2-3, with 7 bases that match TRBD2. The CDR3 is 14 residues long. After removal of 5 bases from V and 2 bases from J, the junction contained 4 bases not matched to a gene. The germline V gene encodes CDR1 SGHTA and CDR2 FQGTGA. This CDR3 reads CASSPGLLTDTQYF. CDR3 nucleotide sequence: TGTGCCAGCAGCCCGGGACTACTCACAGATACGCAGTATTTT.

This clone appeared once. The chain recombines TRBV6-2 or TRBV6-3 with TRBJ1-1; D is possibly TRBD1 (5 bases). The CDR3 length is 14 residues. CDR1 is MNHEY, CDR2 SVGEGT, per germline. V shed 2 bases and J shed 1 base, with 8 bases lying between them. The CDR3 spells CASSYLGGNTEAFF. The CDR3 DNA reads TGTGCCAGCAGTTACCTGGGGGGGAACACTGAAGCTTTCTTT.

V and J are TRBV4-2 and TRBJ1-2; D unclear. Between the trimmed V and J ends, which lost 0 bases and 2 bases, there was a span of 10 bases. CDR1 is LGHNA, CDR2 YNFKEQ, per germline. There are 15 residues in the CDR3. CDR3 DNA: TGTGCCAGCAGCCAAGAGTATGGCACCAACTATGGCTACACCTTC. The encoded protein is CASSQEYGTNYGYTF.

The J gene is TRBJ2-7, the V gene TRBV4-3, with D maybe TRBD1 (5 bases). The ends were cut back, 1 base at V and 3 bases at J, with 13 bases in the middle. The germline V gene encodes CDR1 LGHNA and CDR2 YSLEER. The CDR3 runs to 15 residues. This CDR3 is CASSQAAGWDYEQYF. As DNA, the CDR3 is TGCGCCAGCAGCCAAGCGGCAGGGTGGGACTACGAGCAGTACTTC.

CDR3: CASHLGAANEKLFF. CDR3 bases: TGTGCCAGCCACTTAGGAGCGGCTAATGAAAAACTGTTTTTT. The chain has TRBV2 and TRBJ1-4, with D hard to call. Germline V CDR1 and CDR2: SNHLY, FYNNEI. V was clipped by 8 bases and J by 3 bases, with 13 bases between them. This CDR3 is 14 amino acids long.

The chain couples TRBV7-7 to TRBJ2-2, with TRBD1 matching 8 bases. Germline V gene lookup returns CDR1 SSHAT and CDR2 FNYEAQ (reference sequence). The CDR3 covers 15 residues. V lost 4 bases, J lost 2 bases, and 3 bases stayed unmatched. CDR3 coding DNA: TGTGCCAGCAGCTCAGACAGGGGAAACACCGGGGAGCTGTTTTTT. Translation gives CASSSDRGNTGELFF.

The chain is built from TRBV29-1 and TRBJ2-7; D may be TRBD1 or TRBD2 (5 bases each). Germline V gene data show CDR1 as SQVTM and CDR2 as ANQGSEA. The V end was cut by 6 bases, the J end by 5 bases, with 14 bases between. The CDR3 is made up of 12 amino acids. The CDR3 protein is CSVDLQGDEQYF. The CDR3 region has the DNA TGCAGCGTAGACCTCCAGGGAGACGAGCAGTACTTC.

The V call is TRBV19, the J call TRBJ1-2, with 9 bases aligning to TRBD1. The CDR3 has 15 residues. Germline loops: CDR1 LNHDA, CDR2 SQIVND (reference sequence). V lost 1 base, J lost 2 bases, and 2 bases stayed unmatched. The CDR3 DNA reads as TGTGCCAGTAGTATAGGGACAGGGGACAACTATGGCTACACCTTC. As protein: CASSIGTGDNYGYTF.